This T cell receptor (beta chain) emerged from a study of liver allograft versus peripheral blood T cells. For the study at large: Liver transplant recipients had T cell receptor repertoires compared between transplanted liver and peripheral blood.

The germline CDR1 and CDR2 sequences are MNHNS and SASEGT. The CDR3 covers 15 residues. Trimming left V 2 bases short and J 0 bases short, with 9 bases between. This clonotype is labeled medium-sized. MiXCR was run by TCRdb on the reads, yielding one entry per CDR3 protein. Among about 2,600 distinct CDR3 sequences listed, about 18% were seen once. The genes are TRBV6-1 and TRBJ2-3; D is undetermined. The sequence derives from a human patient who had a liver transplant. Some T cells may originate from the graft donor. This chain's CDR3 is CASSEILTSTDTQYF. In DNA, the CDR3 is TGTGCCAGCAGTGAAATCCTCACCAGCACAGATACGCAGTATTTT.